The 23 T cell receptor beta chains below all came from one sample that was sequenced in a study of T-cell memory formation after mild COVID-19. TCRdb re-derived calls from the 5' RACE reads in MiXCR, one entry per CDR3 protein. The data hold some 160,000 distinct CDR3 sequences, with approximately 12% observed a single time. Sequencing was carried out using PBMCs or a T cell subset sorted from them (not recorded which). These receptor sequences come from a young man who had mild COVID-19 (a few samples of this study predate the infection). Cell type and time point are not known.

V and J are TRBV5-6 and TRBJ2-5, with D hard to call. The CDR3 covers 14 residues. Germline lookup yields CDR1 SGHDT and CDR2 YYEEEE. Between the trimmed V and J ends, which lost 2 bases and 9 bases, there was a span of 17 bases. The CDR3 DNA sequence: TGTGCCAGCAGCTTTATCGCGGAAGAGTCGGCCCAGTACTTC. Residues: CASSFIAEESAQYF.

The DNA for the CDR3 is TGTGCCAGCAGTGGGGAAGCGACTGAAGCTTTCTTT. Its translation is CASSGEATEAFF. The chain is built from TRBV2 and TRBJ1-1; D is undetermined. The V end was cut by 4 bases, the J end by 5 bases, with 8 bases between. The germline CDR1 and CDR2 sequences are SNHLY and FYNNEI. The CDR3 spans 12 residues.

There are a few counts of this clonotype. The J gene is TRBJ1-4, the V gene TRBV10-3; D is ambiguous. Trimming removed 4 bases at V and 5 bases at J, with 5 bases between. This CDR3 spans 12 amino acids. Germline CDR1 reads ENHRY; CDR2 reads SYGVKD. The CDR3 loop is CAISGVNEKLFF. In nucleotides, the CDR3 is TGTGCCATCAGTGGGGTCAATGAAAAACTGTTTTTT.

This clonotype was recorded once. The chain links TRBV7-3 to TRBJ2-2; no reliable D call. V shed 2 bases and J shed 5 bases, with 9 bases lying between them. In germline, CDR1 is SGHTA, CDR2 FQGTGA. There are 14 residues in the CDR3. CDR3 in DNA: TGTGCCAGCAGCTTAGGGGTAGTGACCGGGGAGCTGTTTTTT. Translation gives CASSLGVVTGELFF.

The chain carries TRBV7-2 and TRBJ1-2; D remains unclear. CDR1 is SGHTA, CDR2 FQGNSA, per germline. With 5 bases removed from V and 1 base from J, the gap between germline ends came to 8 bases. The CDR3 has 13 residues. The CDR3 sequence is CASSEGRNYGYTF. The CDR3 DNA reads TGTGCCAGCAGCGAAGGACGTAACTATGGCTACACCTTC.

This clonotype was picked up a small number of times. This chain links TRBV7-9 with TRBJ2-7, with 10 bases fitting TRBD1. V trimming: 3 bases; J trimming: 3 bases; junction bases outside the gene matches: 8. Germline-derived CDR1 and CDR2 are SEHNR and FQNEAQ (reference sequence). The CDR3 is 16 amino acids. In DNA, the CDR3 is TGTGCCAGCAGCTTTGAACGCGGGACAGGGGTCTACGAGCAGTACTTC. It yields the protein CASSFERGTGVYEQYF.

The J gene is TRBJ2-5, the V gene TRBV10-3; D perhaps matches TRBD1 (5 bases). This CDR3 has 13 residues. The germline gives CDR1 ENHRY, CDR2 SYGVKD. Trimming shortened V by 2 bases and J by 5 bases, and 9 bases separated the two germline ends. CDR3 protein: CAISEQGMETQYF. Here the CDR3 DNA reads TGTGCCATCAGTGAGCAGGGTATGGAGACCCAGTACTTC.

The DNA of the CDR3 is TGTGCCTGGGATAGGCAGAGATCCTACGAGCAGTACTTC. As protein: CAWDRQRSYEQYF. The genes are TRBV30 and TRBJ2-7; D gene unclear. Germline CDR1 reads GTSNPN; CDR2 reads SVGIG (reference sequence). The CDR3 is made up of 13 amino acids. V lost 5 bases and J 1 base, leaving 12 bases between the germline ends.

This rearrangement joins TRBV5-1 to TRBJ2-5; D ambiguous. Germline-derived CDR1 and CDR2 are SGHRS and YFSETQ. Trimming stripped 0 bases from V and 3 bases from J, with 15 bases between. The CDR3 covers 16 residues. CDR3 in amino acids: CASSLADVIFEETQYF. CDR3 DNA: TGCGCCAGCAGCTTGGCCGACGTAATCTTCGAAGAGACCCAGTACTTC.

This clonotype has only a few counts. The chain has TRBV9 and TRBJ2-1, with TRBD2 matching over 15 bases. This CDR3 contains 17 residues. Germline V CDR1 and CDR2: SGDLS, YYNGEE. V was clipped by 7 bases and J by 4 bases; unmatched bases: 9. DNA of the CDR3: TGTGCCAGCTCTCGGACTAGCGGGGGGGCAAGATACAATGAGCAGTTCTTC. This translates into CASSRTSGGARYNEQFF.

J is TRBJ2-7 and V is TRBV5-4; D may be TRBD1 (5 bases). V was pared by 0 bases and J by 2 bases, with 12 bases between. Germline-derived CDR1 and CDR2 are SGHNT and YYREEE (reference sequence). The CDR3 totals 15 residues. The CDR3 loop is CASSLVGAVTYEQYF. The CDR3, as DNA: TGTGCCAGCAGCTTGGTAGGGGCCGTTACCTACGAGCAGTACTTC. The entire variable domain, with the rest obtained from reference TRBV5-4 and TRBJ2-7, is as follows: ETGVTQSPTHLIKTRGQQVTLRCSSQSGHNTVSWYQQALGQGPQFIFQYYREEENGRGNFPPRFSGLQFPNYSSELNVNALELDDSALYLCASSLVGAVTYEQYFGPGTRLTVT.

The chain is built from TRBV6-5 and TRBJ1-1; unclear D gene. From germline, CDR1 is MNHEY and CDR2 SVGAGI. This CDR3 contains 14 residues. Trimming took 2 bases from V and 3 from J, leaving 10 bases between them. The CDR3 nucleotides read TGTGCCAGCAGTTACGCAACACCGGACACTGAAGCTTTCTTT. Translated, it gives CASSYATPDTEAFF.

This clonotype has a single count. One junction end does not reproduce the germline sequence, and a read error may be involved. J is TRBJ1-6 and V is TRBV20-1, with D unclear. The length of the CDR3 is 15 residues. Germline CDR1 reads DFQATT; CDR2 reads SNEGSKA (reference sequence). This chain's CDR3 is CSARGIISYNSPIHF. In DNA, the CDR3 is TGCAGTGCTAGAGGCATTATCTCCTATAATTCACCCATCCACTTT.

This clonotype was seen a few times. The rearrangement uses TRBV6-5 and TRBJ2-3; the D is unclear. Germline CDR1 and CDR2: MNHEY and SVGAGI. The CDR3 is 12 amino acids. The V end lost 6 bases, the J end lost 14 bases, and 18 bases lay between the germline ends. DNA of the CDR3: TGTGCCAGCAGCTCAACCGGGCCAGGCGTGTATTTT. Protein sequence: CASSSTGPGVYF.

This clonotype was observed a few times. The V call is TRBV7-2, the J call TRBJ1-4, with 7 bases that match TRBD1. After removal of 5 bases from V and 8 bases from J, the junction contained 11 bases not matched to a gene. CDR3 length equals 15 residues. Germline assignment: CDR1 SGHTA and CDR2 FQGNSA. The chain's CDR3 is CASSEYRGGVEKLFF. The CDR3 DNA follows: TGTGCCAGCAGCGAGTACAGGGGAGGGGTGGAAAAACTGTTTTTT.

The CDR3 loop reads CATQRVEGVRQPQHF. The CDR3 bases are TGTGCCACCCAGAGGGTTGAAGGGGTCAGACAGCCCCAGCATTTT. The V gene is TRBV10-3, the J gene TRBJ1-5; TRBD1 might be the D (5 bases). Germline V gives CDR1 ENHRY, CDR2 SYGVKD. This CDR3 spans 15 amino acids. Trimming left V 10 bases short and J 7 bases short, with 23 bases between.

The chain couples TRBV3-1 to TRBJ2-3, with no clear D. Germline lookup yields CDR1 LGHDT and CDR2 YNNKEL (reference sequence). V was cut by 1 base and J by 3 bases, with 5 bases left in between. There are 13 residues in the CDR3. The CDR3 is CASSQVLTDTQYF. The CDR3 DNA sequence: TGTGCCAGCAGCCAAGTCTTAACAGATACGCAGTATTTT.

The chain joins TRBV13 to TRBJ2-5, with 7 nucleotides matching TRBD2. The CDR3 is made up of 16 amino acids. J was trimmed by 4 bases and V by 3 bases; bases with no gene match: 11. Germline loops: CDR1 PRHDT, CDR2 FYEKMQ (reference sequence). CDR3 sequence (DNA): TGTGCCAGCAGCTTTGTAGGCGGGGGATTTGTAGAGACCCAGTACTTC. Protein: CASSFVGGGFVETQYF.

This rearrangement joins TRBV24-1 to TRBJ2-5, with D perhaps assigned TRBD1 or TRBD2 (5 bases each). This CDR3 is built from 14 residues. From germline, CDR1 is KGHDR and CDR2 SFDVKD. V lost 3 bases, J lost 4 bases, and 11 bases lay in between. For the CDR3, the DNA is TGTGCCACCAGTGATCGGGGCGAACTAGAGACCCAGTACTTC. Its translation is CATSDRGELETQYF.

The genes are TRBV19 and TRBJ2-5; 7 nucleotides match TRBD2. V lost 6 bases, J lost 5 bases, and 9 bases stayed unmatched. The germline gives CDR1 LNHDA, CDR2 SQIVND (reference sequence). CDR3 length: 14 residues. The CDR3 DNA reads TGTGCCAGTAGCACCGGGGGGTCGCCGGAGACCCAGTACTTC. Translated: CASSTGGSPETQYF. Full variable domain (outside the CDR3, taken from reference TRBV19 and TRBJ2-5): DGGITQSPKYLFRKEGQNVTLSCEQNLNHDAMYWYRQDPGQGLRLIYYSQIVNDFQKGDIAEGYSVSREKKESFPLTVTSAQKNPTAFYLCASSTGGSPETQYFGPGTRLLVL.

The sample holds one count of this clonotype. The chain combines TRBV28 with TRBJ1-1; no clear D. Germline loops: CDR1 MDHEN, CDR2 SYDVKM. Deletions cut 3 bases from V and 12 bases from J, with 23 bases between. The CDR3 runs to 15 residues. The CDR3 DNA is TGTGCCAGCAGTTTCTTCGCACGGCAGGTGGTTAAAACTTTCTTT. Protein sequence: CASSFFARQVVKTFF.

The chain recombines TRBV29-1 with TRBJ2-3; possibly TRBD1 for D (6 bases). Per the germline V gene, CDR1 is SQVTM and CDR2 is ANQGSEA. The CDR3 runs 13 residues. V lost 8 bases to trimming and J lost 4 bases, with 16 bases between them. The CDR3: CSSRGSMSDTQYF. CDR3 nucleotide sequence: TGCAGCTCCAGGGGTTCGATGTCAGATACGCAGTATTTT.

This clonotype has just a few counts. The V call is TRBV9, the J call TRBJ2-5; D unclear. Germline V gives CDR1 SGDLS, CDR2 YYNGEE. The ends were cut back, 10 bases at V and 3 bases at J, with 19 bases in the middle. The CDR3 runs 14 residues. CDR3 nucleotide sequence: TGTGCCCGGGTGTGTGTGACGGATGAAGAGACCCAGTACTTC. Amino acids: CARVCVTDEETQYF. Full variable domain (rest looked up from reference TRBV9 and TRBJ2-5): DSGVTQTPKHLITATGQRVTLRCSPRSGDLSVYWYQQSLDQGLQFLIQYYNGEERAKGNILERFSAQQFPDLHSELNLSSLELGDSALYFCARVCVTDEETQYFGPGTRLLVL.